The clone carrying this T cell receptor (beta chain) was seen at least ten times. The antigen is not known. Germline values: CDR1 DFQATT, CDR2 SNEGSKA (reference sequence). The V segment lost 5 bases and the J segment 2 bases; nucleotides outside the gene matches: 8. The CDR3 is 14 amino acids. The data originate from a study of T cells in Graves' hyperthyroidism and ophthalmopathy. Study results and limitations: Clonotypes that were expanded in thyroid above 0.001 mostly appeared in blood too.

TCR beta CDR3 regions were amplified from RNA. The study used the HTBI primer set for a first-round RT-PCR of the TCR CDR3. Using its own MiXCR run on the multiplex PCR reads, TCRdb lists one record per CDR3 protein. The sample has over 350,000 distinct CDR3 sequences; more than 12% are singletons. The V call is TRBV20-1, the J call TRBJ2-7; 8 nucleotides match TRBD1. Source material: blood. The receptor was derived from a man aged 45-65 years with Graves' ophthalmopathy. The CDR3 region has the DNA TGCAGTGCTTGTTCGACAGGGGATACCTACGAGCAGTACTTC. Translated, it gives CSACSTGDTYEQYF.